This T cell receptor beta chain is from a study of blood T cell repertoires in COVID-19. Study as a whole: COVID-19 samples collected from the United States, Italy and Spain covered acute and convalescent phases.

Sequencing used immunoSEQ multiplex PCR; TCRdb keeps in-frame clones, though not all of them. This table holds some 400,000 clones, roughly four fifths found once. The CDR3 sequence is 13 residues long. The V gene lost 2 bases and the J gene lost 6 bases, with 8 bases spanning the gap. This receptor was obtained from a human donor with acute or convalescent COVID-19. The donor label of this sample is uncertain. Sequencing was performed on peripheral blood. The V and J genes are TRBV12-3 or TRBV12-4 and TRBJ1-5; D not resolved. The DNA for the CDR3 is TGTGCCAGCAGTTTATCGTCAGTTCAGCCCCAGCATTTT. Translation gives CASSLSSVQPQHF.